A single sample is the source of the 18 T cell receptor beta chains below, sequenced in a study of T cells after yellow fever vaccination. TCRdb reprocessed the 5' RACE reads with MiXCR, giving one entry per CDR3 protein. The data hold 350,000 to 450,000 distinct CDR3 sequences, with 18% observed a single time. The material sequenced was PBMCs, taken before the yellow fever booster vaccination. Receptors were obtained from a man aged 18 to 30 who received the YFV17D yellow fever vaccine.

J is TRBJ2-7 and V is TRBV20-1; 8 bases line up with TRBD1. There are 13 residues in the CDR3. Germline lookup yields CDR1 DFQATT and CDR2 SNEGSKA (reference sequence). Unmatched junction bases numbered 6, after V lost 1 base and J lost 7 bases. CDR3 coding DNA: TGCAGTGCTAGAGCCTGGACAGGGTGGGAGCAGTACGTC. The encoded protein is CSARAWTGWEQYV.

This clonotype was seen more than once but under ten times. The V and J genes are TRBV5-5 and TRBJ1-5; no clear D gene. Trimming removed 0 bases from V and 4 bases from J, with 17 bases in between. Germline lookup yields CDR1 SGHKS and CDR2 YYEKEE (reference sequence). The CDR3 spans 17 residues. CDR3 in DNA: TGTGCCAGCAGCTTGGCCGGAGCGATAAGTATTAATCAGCCCCAGCATTTT. Residues: CASSLAGAISINQPQHF.

There are a few counts of this clonotype. The chain combines TRBV5-1 with TRBJ1-1, with a tentative D call TRBD1 (6 bases). The germline gives CDR1 SGHRS, CDR2 YFSETQ. The CDR3 runs to 14 residues. Trimming removed 2 bases at V and 0 bases at J, with 8 bases between. The DNA for the CDR3 is TGCGCCAGCAGCTTTAGGGGGGTGAACACTGAAGCTTTCTTT. This sequence encodes CASSFRGVNTEAFF.

This clonotype was seen more than once but under ten times. The gene calls are TRBV28 and TRBJ1-5; D is ambiguous. Germline CDR1 reads MDHEN; CDR2 reads SYDVKM. The CDR3 contains 16 residues. V was clipped by 5 bases and J by 4 bases, with 18 bases between them. The chain's CDR3 is CASSRRPEGGNQPQHF. DNA of the CDR3: TGTGCCAGCAGTCGTAGACCAGAGGGAGGGAATCAGCCCCAGCATTTT. Using reference TRBV28 and TRBJ1-5 for the parts outside the CDR3, the full variable domain is DVKVTQSSRYLVKRTGEKVFLECVQDMDHENMFWYRQDPGLGLRLIYFSYDVKMKEKGDIPEGYSVSREKKERFSLILESASTNQTSMYLCASSRRPEGGNQPQHFGDGTRLSIL.

This clonotype was found a few times. The chain carries TRBV7-2 and TRBJ1-1; unclear D gene. There are 14 residues in the CDR3. The germline CDR1 and CDR2 sequences are SGHTA and FQGNSA. V was shortened by 3 bases and J by 0 bases, with 8 bases between the two germline ends. CDR3 coding DNA: TGTGCCAGCAGCTTGAGGTACATGAACACTGAAGCTTTCTTT. This codes for CASSLRYMNTEAFF. The complete variable domain, with remaining parts taken from reference TRBV7-2 and TRBJ1-1, reads GAGVSQSPSNKVTEKGKDVELRCDPISGHTALYWYRQSLGQGLEFLIYFQGNSAPDKSGLPSDRFSAERTGGSVSTLTIQRTQQEDSAVYLCASSLRYMNTEAFFGQGTRLTVV.

This clonotype was seen a few times. The chain links TRBV20-1 to TRBJ2-3; 12 positions match TRBD2. Looked up from germline, CDR1 is DFQATT and CDR2 is SNEGSKA (reference sequence). The CDR3 spans 16 residues. Trimming removed 8 bases from V and 8 bases from J; junction bases left unmatched: 17. CDR3 sequence: CSTSTGASGGARTQYF. The CDR3 DNA reads TGCAGTACATCCACCGGGGCTAGCGGGGGGGCCCGTACGCAGTATTTT.

This chain links TRBV20-1 with TRBJ2-5, with 16 bases that match TRBD2. V was pared by 3 bases and J by 4 bases, with 5 bases of the junction left unmatched. The germline V gene has CDR1 DFQATT and CDR2 SNEGSKA (reference sequence). The length of the CDR3 is 16 residues. Here the CDR3 DNA reads TGCAGTGCTAGGGGACTAGCGGGGGGGCCTCGAGAGACCCAGTACTTC. The encoded protein is CSARGLAGGPRETQYF.

This chain uses TRBV19 with TRBJ1-6; D gene ambiguous. The germline V gene encodes CDR1 LNHDA and CDR2 SQIVND (reference sequence). V lost 11 bases, J lost 8 bases, and 16 bases lay in between. The CDR3 is made up of 13 amino acids. The CDR3 bases are TGTGCCGCGGGTCTGGGGAGCGATTCACCCCTCCACTTT. Protein product: CAAGLGSDSPLHF.

This clonotype was seen a handful of times. The rearrangement uses TRBV10-3 and TRBJ2-5; D is ambiguous. This CDR3 spans 13 amino acids. Germline V CDR1 and CDR2: ENHRY, SYGVKD. Trimming stripped 4 bases from V and 5 bases from J, with 11 bases between. CDR3 loop: CAISGELGETQYF. CDR3 DNA sequence: TGTGCCATCAGTGGCGAGCTCGGGGAGACCCAGTACTTC.

The genes are TRBV6-1 and TRBJ2-1, with a weak D call TRBD1 (6 bases). The CDR3 is 15 amino acids. V lost 2 bases, J lost 7 bases, and 15 bases lay in between. CDR1 is MNHNS, CDR2 SASEGT, per germline. This CDR3 is CASSERAGEGNEQFF. The DNA of the CDR3 is TGTGCCAGCAGTGAAAGGGCAGGGGAAGGGAATGAGCAGTTCTTC.

This clonotype has a count of ten or more. The V gene is TRBV12-3 or TRBV12-4, the J gene TRBJ2-3; 8 nucleotides match TRBD1. The CDR3 loop spans 16 amino acids. Trimming cost V 3 bases and J 5 bases; bases outside gene matches: 10. Written as DNA, the CDR3 is TGTGCCAGCAGTTTTTTAGGGGGACAGGAAATAGATACGCAGTATTTT. Protein: CASSFLGGQEIDTQYF.

This chain connects TRBV7-9 to TRBJ1-4; perhaps TRBD1 as D (6 bases). Germline V CDR1 and CDR2: SEHNR, FQNEAQ (reference sequence). This CDR3 has 15 amino acids. V gave up 5 bases and J gave up 0 bases, with 10 bases separating them. CDR3 amino acids: CASSDGQPTNEKLFF. The CDR3 bases are TGTGCCAGCAGCGATGGACAGCCAACTAATGAAAAACTGTTTTTT.

This clonotype was seen a handful of times. CDR3 loop: CASSFLAGRTDTQYF. CDR3 nucleotide sequence: TGCGCCAGCAGCTTCTTAGCGGGGCGCACAGATACGCAGTATTTT. The chain recombines TRBV5-1 with TRBJ2-3; the match to TRBD2 covers 8 bases. Germline CDR1 SGHRS, CDR2 YFSETQ. The CDR3 consists of 15 residues. J lost 1 base, V lost 2 bases, and 3 bases had no gene match. The full variable domain, completed using reference TRBV5-1 and TRBJ2-3, is KAGVTQTPRYLIKTRGQQVTLSCSPISGHRSVSWYQQTPGQGLQFLFEYFSETQRNKGNFPGRFSGRQFSNSRSEMNVSTLELGDSALYLCASSFLAGRTDTQYFGPGTRLTVL.

The chain is built from TRBV29-1 and TRBJ2-3; tentatively, D is TRBD1 (6 bases). Trimming pared 7 bases from V and 5 bases from J, leaving 22 bases between. The CDR3 length is 15 residues. Germline CDR1 reads SQVTM; CDR2 reads ANQGSEA. The CDR3 bases are TGCAGCGCCATTGGACAGACTCGCCACAGAGATACGCAGTATTTT. Its protein is CSAIGQTRHRDTQYF.

This clonotype turned up a few times. The rearrangement links TRBV4-2 to TRBJ1-1; D ambiguous. The CDR3 covers 12 residues. Trimming left V 6 bases short and J 8 bases short, with 13 bases between. Germline CDR1 reads LGHNA; CDR2 reads YNFKEQ. In DNA, the CDR3 is TGTGCCAGCAGTACACCGGGCCGGGAAGCTTTCTTT. Amino acid sequence: CASSTPGREAFF.

This chain joins TRBV6-5 and TRBJ2-4; 10 bases fit TRBD2. The CDR3 runs 14 residues. The trim removed 11 bases at V and 0 bases at J, leaving 4 bases unmatched. Looked up from germline, CDR1 is MNHEY and CDR2 is SVGAGI. CDR3 loop: CAGGLALAKNIQYF. The CDR3 coding sequence is TGTGCCGGGGGACTAGCGTTAGCCAAAAACATTCAGTACTTC.

V is TRBV7-3 and J is TRBJ2-1; 7 nucleotides match TRBD2. The CDR3 totals 15 residues. V lost 7 bases to trimming and J lost 5 bases; unmatched junction nucleotides: 11. Germline CDR1 SGHTA, CDR2 FQGTGA. In nucleotides, the CDR3 is TGTGCCAGCACCCCAGCCGGGGGGTCAGACAATGAGCAGTTCTTC. Protein sequence: CASTPAGGSDNEQFF.

This clonotype was found a few times. J is TRBJ1-1 and V is TRBV7-8, with D possibly being TRBD1 (6 bases). CDR1 and CDR2 (germline): SGHVS, FQNEAQ. Between the trimmed V and J ends, which lost 6 bases and 0 bases, there was a span of 11 bases. The CDR3 spans 14 residues. This CDR3 reads CASRSTGLNTEAFF. Written as DNA, the CDR3 is TGTGCCAGCAGATCGACAGGTTTGAACACTGAAGCTTTCTTT.